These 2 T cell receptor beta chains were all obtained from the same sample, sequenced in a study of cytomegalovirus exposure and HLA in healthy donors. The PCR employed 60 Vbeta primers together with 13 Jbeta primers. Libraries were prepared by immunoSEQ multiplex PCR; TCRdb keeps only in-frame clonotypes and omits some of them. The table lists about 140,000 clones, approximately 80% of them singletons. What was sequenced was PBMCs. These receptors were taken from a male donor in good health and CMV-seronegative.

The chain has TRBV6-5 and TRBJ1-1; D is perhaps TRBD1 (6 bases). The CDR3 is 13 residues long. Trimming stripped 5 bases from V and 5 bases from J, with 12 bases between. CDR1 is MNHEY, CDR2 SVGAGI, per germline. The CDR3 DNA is TGTGCCAGCAGTGCAGGGGATAATACTGAAGCTTTCTTT. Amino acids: CASSAGDNTEAFF.

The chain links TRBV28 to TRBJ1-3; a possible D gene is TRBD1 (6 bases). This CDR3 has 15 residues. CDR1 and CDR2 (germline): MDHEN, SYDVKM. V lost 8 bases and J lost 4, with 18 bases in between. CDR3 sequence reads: CASSDGTLGGNTIYF. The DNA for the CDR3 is TGTGCCAGCTCCGACGGGACATTAGGCGGAAACACCATATATTTT.